This T cell receptor (beta chain) derives from a study of cytomegalovirus exposure and HLA in healthy donors. The study, taken as a whole, reports: The majority of TCR sequences were rare, yet some public TCRs appeared in many donors. In a later analysis, at a false discovery rate of 0.05, roughly 17,000 TCR beta sequences were associated with HLA alleles. Information on immune exposure was restricted to one variable (CMV serostatus). It is likely that the observed cluster of highly shared sequence variants was a sequencing artifact.

The PCR had 60 Vbeta and 13 Jbeta primers. Only in-frame clones appear in the TCRdb table, and some are missing; sequencing was by immunoSEQ multiplex PCR. This listing includes about 140,000 clones. J was trimmed by 5 bases and V by 0 bases; bases with no gene match: 5. This CDR3 has 15 amino acids. From germline, CDR1 is MNHEY and CDR2 SVGAGI. With respect to this clone: Its antigen is unknown.

The rearrangement uses TRBV6-5 and TRBJ2-3; 7 positions match TRBD2. Sequenced material: PBMCs. The origin of this receptor is a male donor in good health and CMV-seronegative. CDR3 in DNA: TGTGCCAGCAGTTACTCTGCGGGAGTGGGAGATACGCAGTATTTT. This sequence encodes CASSYSAGVGDTQYF.